This T cell receptor (beta chain) came from a study of T cell changes during pregnancy in multiple sclerosis. Assay used: immunoSEQ multiplex PCR; TCRdb lists only in-frame clones, some missing. Among about 44,000 clones listed, 95% to 97% were seen once. Per germline, CDR1 MNHNY and CDR2 SVGAGI (reference sequence). This CDR3 has 14 residues. V shed 7 bases and J shed 2 bases, with 12 bases lying between them. This clone has a single count. The TCR comes from a female donor with multiple sclerosis, enrolled in a pregnancy study. The rearrangement uses TRBV6-6 and TRBJ2-1; possibly TRBD2 for D (6 bases). The material sequenced was peripheral blood, taken in the second trimester of pregnancy. As DNA, the CDR3 is TGTGCCAGCACCAATACGGGAGCCTACAATGAGCAGTTCTTC. Amino acids: CASTNTGAYNEQFF.